The 12 T cell receptor beta chains listed next were all sequenced from one sample in a study of a mutant IDH1 vaccine in newly diagnosed glioma. Data came from immunoSEQ multiplex PCR; TCRdb stores just in-frame clones and leaves some out. The table has about 33,000 clones, about 88% seen once. Stated time point: baseline, week 1 (first vaccination visit). Treatment here: pre-vaccination baseline after standard-of-care therapy. Here the sequenced sample was PBMCs, taken from a glioma patient treated with radiotherapy, temozolomide or both. These receptors originate from a woman aged 40 to 50 with glioma.

The chain employs TRBV15 and TRBJ2-3; maybe TRBD2 (5 bases). Trimming removed 5 bases from V and 2 bases from J, with 14 bases in between. The CDR3 runs to 15 residues. CDR1 LNHNV and CDR2 YYDKDF come from the germline V gene (reference sequence). CDR3 in DNA: TGTGCCACCAGCCCGCGGGCCGCTAACACAGATACGCAGTATTTT. This translates into CATSPRAANTDTQYF.

The rearrangement uses TRBV6-1 and TRBJ1-1, with D possibly matching TRBD1 (6 bases). Germline V lookup: CDR1 MNHNS, CDR2 SASEGT. The CDR3 has 14 amino acids. Trimming removed 3 bases at V and 4 bases at J, with 12 bases between. CDR3: CASSDWGRVTEAFF. CDR3 nucleotides: TGTGCCAGCAGTGATTGGGGGCGGGTCACTGAAGCTTTCTTT.

V usage is TRBV6-1 and J usage is TRBJ1-6; weak D call: TRBD1 (5 bases). CDR3 size: 14 residues. The V and J ends lost 3 bases and 10 bases respectively, with 13 bases between them. Germline assignment: CDR1 MNHNS and CDR2 SASEGT. CDR3 protein: CASSDAGGISPLHF. CDR3 sequence (DNA): TGTGCCAGCAGTGACGCGGGGGGTATATCACCCCTCCACTTT.

The genes are TRBV6-5 and TRBJ2-5; 11 nucleotides match TRBD2. This CDR3 is 15 amino acids long. Trimming removed 6 bases from V and 3 bases from J; junction bases left unmatched: 6. The V gene's germline CDR1 is MNHEY and CDR2 SVGAGI. The CDR3 DNA follows: TGTGCCAGCAGACCCGGGACTAGCGGAAAAGAGACCCAGTACTTC. It translates to CASRPGTSGKETQYF.

V and J are TRBV2 and TRBJ1-5; D unclear. The CDR3 sequence is 13 residues long. Trimming stripped 4 bases from V and 3 bases from J, with 7 bases between. Germline V gene data show CDR1 as SNHLY and CDR2 as FYNNEI. This chain's CDR3 is CASSGGYNQPQHF. Written as DNA, the CDR3 is TGTGCCAGCAGTGGCGGATACAATCAGCCCCAGCATTTT.

CDR3 sequence (DNA): TGTGCCATCAGCAGGGGGAAGGATGGTGGCTACACCTTC. Translating it yields CAISRGKDGGYTF. The chain employs TRBV10-3 and TRBJ1-2; 7 nucleotides line up with TRBD1. Germline V gene lookup returns CDR1 ENHRY and CDR2 SYGVKD. This CDR3 has 13 amino acids. V trimming: 6 bases; J trimming: 7 bases; junction bases outside the gene matches: 8.

The chain has TRBV25-1 and TRBJ1-2, with TRBD1 matching 7 bases. Germline lookup yields CDR1 MGHDK and CDR2 SYGVNS. The CDR3 spans 15 residues. V was pared by 5 bases and J by 4 bases, with 10 bases of the junction left unmatched. CDR3 in DNA: TGTGCCAGCAGTCCGAATTACAGGGGAAGCTATGGCTACACCTTC. Protein sequence: CASSPNYRGSYGYTF.

The chain carries TRBV15 and TRBJ1-5; 7 nucleotides match TRBD1. This CDR3 has 16 residues. Germline CDR1 is LNHNV and CDR2 is YYDKDF (reference sequence). With V trimmed by 2 bases and J by 10 bases, 14 bases remained unmatched. CDR3 nucleotide sequence: TGTGCCACCAGCAGACGACAGTCCCAGGGGGGGAAACCCCAGCATTTT. It codes for CATSRRQSQGGKPQHF.

The chain has TRBV6-5 and TRBJ1-2; maybe TRBD1 (5 bases). CDR1 is MNHEY, CDR2 SVGAGI, per germline. There are 12 residues in the CDR3. Trimming took off 4 bases at V and 11 bases at J, with 14 bases between the two ends. The CDR3 bases are TGTGCCAGCAGTTTACCCGAGGGGAAGTACACCTTC. Protein: CASSLPEGKYTF.

The J gene is TRBJ2-5, the V gene TRBV2; unclear D gene. V was shortened by 5 bases and J by 0 bases, with 7 bases between the two germline ends. Germline-derived CDR1 and CDR2 are SNHLY and FYNNEI. This CDR3 comprises 13 residues. The CDR3 DNA follows: TGTGCCAGCAGTTGGCAGTACCAAGAGACCCAGTACTTC. This sequence encodes CASSWQYQETQYF.

The J gene is TRBJ2-7, the V gene TRBV14; no definite D call. CDR1 and CDR2 (germline): SGHDN, FVKESK. The ends were cut back, 4 bases at V and 0 bases at J, with 16 bases in the middle. The CDR3 is 16 residues long. CDR3 DNA: TGTGCCAGCAGCCCTGGGCCGTCACGGAGCTCCTACGAGCAGTACTTC. The encoded protein is CASSPGPSRSSYEQYF.

The gene calls are TRBV30 and TRBJ1-1; D possibly corresponds to TRBD1 (6 bases). The V end was cut by 3 bases, the J end by 8 bases, with 16 bases between. This CDR3 is 13 amino acids long. Germline V CDR1 and CDR2: GTSNPN, SVGIG (reference sequence). In DNA, the CDR3 is TGTGCCTGGAGACAGGGCCCTAATCGCGAAGCTTTCTTT. The encoded protein is CAWRQGPNREAFF.